This TCR beta chain was retrieved from a study of T cell responses to AZD1222 COVID-19 vaccine. Study-level points and caveats: It should be noted that donors were predominantly white British and more often female, and clonal diversity was possibly underestimated. Per reports, nearly half of all spike-specific TCRs target regions that are unmutated in variants.

This clone was counted a single time. Its matching antigen is unknown. Trimming removed 6 bases from V and 2 bases from J, with 10 bases in between. There are 13 residues in the CDR3. Looked up from germline, CDR1 is KGHSH and CDR2 is LQKENI. Repertoires were generated with immunoSEQ multiplex PCR, while TCRdb's copy carries only in-frame clones and drops some. The repertoire includes roughly 130,000 clones, around 92% of them detected once, and less than 2% sits in the top ten. V usage is TRBV18 and J usage is TRBJ1-1; D is uncertain. Sequences were derived from peripheral blood, sampled on day 0 of AZD1222 vaccination. The receptor's source is an adult in good health. This chain's CDR3 is CASSQLDNTEAFF. Written as DNA, the CDR3 is TGTGCCAGCTCCCAGCTGGATAACACTGAAGCTTTCTTT.